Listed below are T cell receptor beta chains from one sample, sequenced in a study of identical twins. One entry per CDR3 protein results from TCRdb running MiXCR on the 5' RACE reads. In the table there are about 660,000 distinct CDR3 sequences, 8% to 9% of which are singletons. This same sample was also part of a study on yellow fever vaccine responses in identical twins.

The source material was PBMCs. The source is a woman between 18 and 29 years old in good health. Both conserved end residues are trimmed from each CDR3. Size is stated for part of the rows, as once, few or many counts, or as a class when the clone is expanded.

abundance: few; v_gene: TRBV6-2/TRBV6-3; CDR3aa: ASRIDGNQPQH
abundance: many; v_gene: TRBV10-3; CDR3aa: AIRVDANQETQY
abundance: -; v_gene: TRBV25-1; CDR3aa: ASSEWDDSYEQY
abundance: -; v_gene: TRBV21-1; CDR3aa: ASSKPIGPTGEFSGGRRDNEQF
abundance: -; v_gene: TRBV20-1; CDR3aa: SAVTLAGGLPTYNEQF
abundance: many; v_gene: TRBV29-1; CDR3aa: SVDRTGTEAF
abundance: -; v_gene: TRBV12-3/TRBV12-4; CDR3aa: ASSLRSATYNEQF
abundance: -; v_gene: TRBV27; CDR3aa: ASQGLDQETQY
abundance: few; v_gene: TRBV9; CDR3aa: ASSISGLGAEQF
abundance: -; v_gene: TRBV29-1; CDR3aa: SVAVRGERYEQY
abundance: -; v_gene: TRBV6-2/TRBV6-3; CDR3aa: ASSYGGQGSTDTQY
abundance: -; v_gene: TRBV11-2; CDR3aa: ASSFDRVRTDTQY
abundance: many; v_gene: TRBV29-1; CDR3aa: SVERDLPYEQY
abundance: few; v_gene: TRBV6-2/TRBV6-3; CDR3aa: ASSHLDSNYGYT